The next 15 T cell receptor beta chains were all read from a single sample in a study of cytomegalovirus exposure and HLA in healthy donors. Primers for the PCR totalled 60 Vbeta and 13 Jbeta. Sequencing was performed with immunoSEQ multiplex PCR; in TCRdb, only in-frame clones are kept and a portion is missing. The table has about 99,000 clones, around 80% seen once; the top ten hold approximately 1.7%. Sequenced sample: PBMCs. These TCRs come from a middle-aged woman in good health and CMV-seronegative.

This clone was detected only once. The CDR3 protein is CASSYETGIGYGYTF. CDR3 nucleotides: TGTGCCAGCAGTTACGAGACAGGCATCGGCTATGGCTACACCTTC. The chain has TRBV6-5 and TRBJ1-2; TRBD1 is a possible D gene (6 bases). The CDR3 is 15 residues long. The V end was cut by 2 bases, the J end by 4 bases, with 14 bases between. CDR1 is MNHEY and CDR2 is SVGAGI in the germline V gene.

The chain has TRBV5-4 and TRBJ1-2; D possibly corresponds to TRBD1 (5 bases). This CDR3 comprises 12 residues. Germline loops: CDR1 SGHNT, CDR2 YYREEE (reference sequence). The V end was cut by 0 bases, the J end by 8 bases, with 8 bases between. Here the CDR3 reads CASSLGTGGYTF. The CDR3 DNA reads TGTGCCAGCAGCTTGGGTACAGGAGGCTACACCTTC.

V gene TRBV29-1 combines with J gene TRBJ2-1, with a possible D match to TRBD1 (6 bases). The CDR3 is 15 residues long. V dropped 3 bases and J dropped 2 bases, with 14 bases sitting between them. Germline V lookup: CDR1 SQVTM, CDR2 ANQGSEA. The DNA of the CDR3 is TGCAGCGTTGATTCAGGGGACCGAGCCTACAATGAGCAGTTCTTC. Amino acids: CSVDSGDRAYNEQFF.

CDR3 residues: CASSSGINEQFF. Written as DNA, the CDR3 is TGTGCCAGCAGTTCAGGGATAAATGAGCAGTTCTTC. The chain employs TRBV28 and TRBJ2-1, with a tentative D call TRBD1 (5 bases). Germline V gene lookup returns CDR1 MDHEN and CDR2 SYDVKM. The CDR3 has 12 amino acids. Trimming pared 4 bases from V and 7 bases from J, leaving 8 bases between. The entire variable domain, with the rest obtained from reference TRBV28 and TRBJ2-1, is as follows: DVKVTQSSRYLVKRTGEKVFLECVQDMDHENMFWYRQDPGLGLRLIYFSYDVKMKEKGDIPEGYSVSREKKERFSLILESASTNQTSMYLCASSSGINEQFFGPGTRLTVL.

The rearrangement links TRBV28 to TRBJ1-2, with 8 bases lining up with TRBD1. V lost 5 bases, J lost 2 bases, and 7 bases stayed unmatched. This CDR3 is 15 amino acids long. Germline CDR1 is MDHEN and CDR2 is SYDVKM. In DNA, the CDR3 is TGTGCCAGCAGTGCAACACAGGGGGTAAACTATGGCTACACCTTC. Its protein is CASSATQGVNYGYTF.

The table lists this clone with a few counts. This chain links TRBV9 with TRBJ1-1; D is possibly TRBD1 (5 bases). Trimming left V 2 bases short and J 0 bases short, with 8 bases between. CDR1 and CDR2 from the germline V gene are SGDLS and YYNGEE. The CDR3 is 14 amino acids. CDR3 in amino acids: CASSVSGLNTEAFF. In DNA, the CDR3 is TGTGCCAGCAGCGTTTCAGGGCTGAACACTGAAGCTTTCTTT.

This chain uses TRBV7-2 with TRBJ2-4; D gene ambiguous. Germline values: CDR1 SGHTA, CDR2 FQGNSA. V was pared by 5 bases and J by 4 bases, with 9 bases between. This CDR3 contains 13 residues. The CDR3 is CASSPPGKNIQYF. The CDR3 coding sequence is TGTGCCAGCAGCCCTCCCGGGAAAAACATTCAGTACTTC.

The J gene is TRBJ2-3, the V gene TRBV9; D is possibly TRBD2 (5 bases). Trimming cost V 1 base and J 0 bases, with 9 bases left between them. Germline V gives CDR1 SGDLS, CDR2 YYNGEE. The CDR3 totals 15 residues. This chain's CDR3 is CASSVSGDSTDTQYF. In DNA form, the CDR3 reads TGTGCCAGCAGCGTAAGCGGCGATAGCACAGATACGCAGTATTTT.

This clone has more than one count but fewer than ten. This chain joins TRBV9 and TRBJ2-2; the match to TRBD1 covers 8 bases. The germline V gene has CDR1 SGDLS and CDR2 YYNGEE. The CDR3 totals 15 residues. The trim removed 3 bases at V and 4 bases at J, leaving 5 bases unmatched. CDR3 sequence (DNA): TGTGCCAGCAGCGCGACAGGGGATCGCACCGGGGAGCTGTTTTTT. Translation: CASSATGDRTGELFF. The entire variable domain, with the rest obtained from reference TRBV9 and TRBJ2-2, is as follows: DSGVTQTPKHLITATGQRVTLRCSPRSGDLSVYWYQQSLDQGLQFLIQYYNGEERAKGNILERFSAQQFPDLHSELNLSSLELGDSALYFCASSATGDRTGELFFGEGSRLTVL.

This clone appeared a single time. The chain uses TRBV6-5 and TRBJ2-3, with D tentatively TRBD2 (6 bases). CDR3 length: 14 residues. The V gene lost 8 bases and the J gene lost 4 bases, with 16 bases spanning the gap. Germline V gene lookup returns CDR1 MNHEY and CDR2 SVGAGI. CDR3 region: CASRDGRDADTQYF. Written as DNA, the CDR3 is TGTGCCAGCCGGGACGGGAGAGACGCAGATACGCAGTATTTT.

This chain links TRBV4-1 with TRBJ1-4; 7 bases align to TRBD1. V lost 5 bases, J lost 8 bases, and 8 bases stayed unmatched. The length of the CDR3 is 14 residues. CDR1 and CDR2 (germline): MGHRA, YSYEKL. The CDR3 DNA reads as TGCGCCAGCAGCATCCGACAGGGAGGAGAAAAACTGTTTTTT. It is translated as CASSIRQGGEKLFF.

The rearrangement uses TRBV4-2 and TRBJ2-7, with 7 bases aligning to TRBD2. Germline V CDR1 and CDR2: LGHNA, YNFKEQ. V lost 1 base to trimming and J lost 1 base; unmatched junction nucleotides: 4. The CDR3 has 15 amino acids. The CDR3 protein is CASSQGFSGSYEQYF. Here the CDR3 DNA reads TGTGCCAGCAGCCAAGGGTTTAGCGGGTCCTACGAGCAGTACTTC.

The V gene is TRBV27, the J gene TRBJ1-2; D gene unclear. V shed 3 bases and J shed 3 bases, with 17 bases lying between them. The CDR3 has 16 amino acids. Germline V gives CDR1 MNHEY, CDR2 SMNVEV (reference sequence). CDR3 protein: CASSFGADITYYGYTF. The CDR3 DNA sequence: TGTGCCAGCAGTTTTGGTGCCGACATAACTTACTATGGCTACACCTTC.

The chain links TRBV28 to TRBJ2-7, with 8 bases identical to TRBD2. V was clipped by 3 bases and J by 3 bases; unmatched bases: 7. From germline, CDR1 is MDHEN and CDR2 SYDVKM. CDR3 length equals 15 residues. CDR3 nucleotides: TGTGCCAGCAGTTTCGCGGGGGGAAGACTCTACGAGCAGTACTTC. It encodes CASSFAGGRLYEQYF.

V gene TRBV29-1 combines with J gene TRBJ1-5; possible D gene TRBD1, 5 bases. The V gene's germline CDR1 is SQVTM and CDR2 ANQGSEA. V was cut by 4 bases and J by 5 bases, with 15 bases left in between. The CDR3 length is 14 residues. The chain's CDR3 is CSVVNAGGDQPQHF. The CDR3 nucleotides read TGCAGCGTTGTAAACGCCGGGGGGGATCAGCCCCAGCATTTT.